One sample yielded the 28 T cell receptor beta chains listed below, sequenced in a study of tumor-infiltrating lymphocytes in primary liver carcinoma. From 500 ng total RNA, TCR beta cDNA was generated with a primer in the constant region. Investigators got TCR beta libraries out of three nested multiplex PCR rounds, done with slightly modified ARM-PCR. Amplification in the first two PCR rounds was performed using TRBV1-TRBV30 forward primers and a C-beta reverse primer for 10 cycles each. TCRdb recomputed calls from the multiplex PCR reads with MiXCR, one row per CDR3 protein. In the table there are fewer than 350,000 distinct CDR3 sequences, about 62% of which are singletons. Alongside blood RNA obtained from unsorted whole blood, germline DNA was also extracted. Source material: peripheral blood. Receptor source: a man aged 35 to 55 with primary liver carcinoma and hepatitis B virus infection.

V gene TRBV6-2 or TRBV6-3 combines with J gene TRBJ1-5, with a possible D match to TRBD1 (5 bases). Germline V CDR1 and CDR2: MNHEY, SVGEGT. Trimming took off 1 base at V and 8 bases at J, with 18 bases between the two ends. The CDR3 has 16 residues. The CDR3 reads CASSYFEPGRNKPQHF. The CDR3 nucleotides are TGTGCCAGCAGTTACTTCGAACCAGGGCGTAATAAGCCCCAGCATTTT.

Comment on this clonotype: A read error may produce the germline difference seen at one junction end. The gene calls are TRBV6-1 and TRBJ2-2; unclear D gene. This CDR3 region has 13 residues. Germline V gene data show CDR1 as MNHNS and CDR2 as SASEGT. CDR3 sequence reads: CGSSRVFTGELFF. The CDR3, as DNA: TGCGGCAGCAGTCGGGTTTTCACCGGGGAGCTGTTTTTT.

Details on this clonotype: A junction boundary mismatches the germline segment, possibly from a read error. The V gene is TRBV12-3 or TRBV12-4, the J gene TRBJ2-3; D might be TRBD1 or TRBD2, each matching 6 bases. The CDR3 has 14 amino acids. CDR3 coding DNA: TGTGCCAGCAATTTATCGGGGGCAAAAGATACGCAGTATTTT. It yields the protein CASNLSGAKDTQYF.

Regarding this clonotype: At one end the junction does not follow the germline gene, possibly because of a read error. V gene TRBV12-3 or TRBV12-4 combines with J gene TRBJ2-2; no clear D. This CDR3 contains 13 residues. CDR3 amino acids: CASCLVNSGELFF. In DNA, the CDR3 is TGTGCCAGCTGTTTAGTGAACAGCGGGGAGCTGTTTTTT.

This clonotype was detected once. Its ends do not fully match the called genes, so a read error is possible. This chain connects TRBV29-1 to TRBJ2-7; 7 bases align to TRBD1. CDR3 length: 14 amino acids. CDR1 is SQVTM and CDR2 is ANQGSEA in the germline V gene. This CDR3 reads CGVPDRVDQVEQCF. CDR3 nucleotide sequence: TGCGGCGTCCCAGACAGGGTAGATCAGGTTGAGCAGTGCTTC.

This clonotype is termed medium-sized. V usage is TRBV11-1 and J usage is TRBJ1-1; D is unresolved. Germline-derived CDR1 and CDR2 are SGHAT and FQDESV (reference sequence). The germline V and J ends were trimmed by 1 base and 5 bases, with 8 bases remaining between them. This CDR3 is built from 13 residues. For the CDR3, the DNA is TGTGCCAGCAGCTTAGGGGATGTGACTGAAGCTTTCTTT. Its protein is CASSLGDVTEAFF.

The chain links TRBV27 to TRBJ1-4; the match to TRBD1 covers 8 bases. This CDR3 is 16 amino acids long. The junction had 6 bases not matched to a gene; V was cut back by 6 bases and J by 0 bases. Germline loops: CDR1 MNHEY, CDR2 SMNVEV (reference sequence). The CDR3 DNA reads as TGTGCCAGCAGCCCCGGACAGGGTCCAACTAATGAAAAACTGTTTTTT. Its translation is CASSPGQGPTNEKLFF.

Points on this clonotype: The junction and the germline gene differ at one end; a read error may be behind it. The chain joins TRBV29-1 to TRBJ2-4, with unresolved D. The CDR3 covers 12 residues. Germline-derived CDR1 and CDR2 are SQVTM and ANQGSEA. This chain's CDR3 is CSVRNGKNIKYF. The CDR3 region has the DNA TGCAGCGTTCGGAATGGCAAAAACATTAAGTATTTC.

This clonotype was counted at least ten times. This chain connects TRBV29-1 to TRBJ1-1; D is unresolved. V lost 6 bases, J lost 6 bases, and 14 bases lay in between. CDR1 and CDR2 (germline): SQVTM, ANQGSEA. CDR3 length: 12 amino acids. CDR3 in DNA: TGCAGCGTGGCGCCTGGCCTGGCTGAAGCTTTCTTT. Translated: CSVAPGLAEAFF.

This clonotype was observed a single time. At one boundary the junction diverges from the germline segment, which might be a read error. This chain joins TRBV11-2 and TRBJ2-1; a weak D match, TRBD1 (6 bases). CDR1 SGHAT and CDR2 FQNNGV come from the germline V gene. The CDR3 spans 15 residues. The CDR3 nucleotides are TGTGCCAGCAGTCAGGGACATGTCTCCTACAATGAACAGTTCTTC. Protein: CASSQGHVSYNEQFF.

This clonotype was recorded only once. Relative to the germline gene, one junction end is altered; a read error may explain this. The rearrangement uses TRBV12-3 or TRBV12-4 and TRBJ2-1; 12 positions agree with TRBD2. This CDR3 spans 12 amino acids. CDR3 region: CASSQTSGRLYF. The CDR3 coding sequence is TGTGCCAGCAGCCAAACTAGCGGGAGGTTGTACTTC.

Details on this clonotype: The conserved final phenylalanine or tryptophan is absent from the CDR3, which likely points to a read error. This chain joins TRBV5-4 and TRBJ2-7; 8 bases agree with TRBD2. With 3 bases clipped from V and 2 bases from J, the junction kept 4 bases outside the gene matches. The CDR3 extends over 14 amino acids. From germline, CDR1 is SGHNT and CDR2 YYREEE (reference sequence). The CDR3 DNA follows: TGTGCCAGCAGCTACTTGGGACTAGCCTACGAGCAGTACCTC. It specifies CASSYLGLAYEQYL.

Worth noting for this clonotype: Here the CDR3 omits its conserved ending phenylalanine or tryptophan, so a read error is the likely source. The V and J genes are TRBV11-2 and TRBJ1-6; D is uncertain. Germline-derived CDR1 and CDR2 are SGHAT and FQNNGV. This CDR3 has 15 amino acids. The CDR3, as DNA: TGTGCCAGCAGCCGAACAGTGGTGGATAATTCATCCCTCCACTAT. It is translated as CASSRTVVDNSSLHY.

A word on this clonotype: A much larger clonotype is one base distant, so this may be a read error. V and J are TRBV6-2 or TRBV6-3 and TRBJ2-7; 9 bases are a match to TRBD2. The CDR3 contains 17 residues. The germline V gene encodes CDR1 MNHEY and CDR2 SVGEGT. The CDR3 nucleotides read TGTGCCAGCAGTTACTCGCTAGCGGGACTAAGCTCCTACGAGCAGCACTTC. It encodes CASSYSLAGLSSYEQHF.

V and J are TRBV7-9 and TRBJ2-5; D gene unclear. In germline, CDR1 is SEHNR, CDR2 FQNEAQ (reference sequence). The CDR3 is 13 residues long. The V and J ends lost 5 bases and 4 bases respectively, with 11 bases between them. The chain's CDR3 is CASSHPQRETQYF. DNA for the CDR3: TGTGCCAGCAGCCACCCGCAGAGAGAGACCCAGTACTTC.

V is TRBV6-5 and J is TRBJ2-5; 7 bases agree with TRBD1. Germline V gene sequence: CDR1 MNHEY, CDR2 SVGAGI. V lost 5 bases, J lost 4 bases, and 10 bases stayed unmatched. There are 15 residues in the CDR3. CDR3 sequence (DNA): TGTGCCAGCAGTACCCGACAGGGTATGGGAGAGACCCAGTACTTC. Translated, it gives CASSTRQGMGETQYF.

This clonotype has a handful of counts. CDR3 amino acids: CASSGTSGSFHEQFF. Here the CDR3 DNA reads TGTGCCAGCAGCGGGACTAGCGGGAGTTTCCATGAGCAGTTCTTC. V usage is TRBV6-4 and J usage is TRBJ2-1, with 14 bases fitting TRBD2. The CDR3 covers 15 residues. With 6 bases clipped from V and 8 bases from J, the junction kept 6 bases outside the gene matches. Germline-derived CDR1 and CDR2 are MRHNA and SNTAGT.

As for this clonotype: One end of the junction is discordant with germline, which a read error may explain. This sequence joins TRBV4-2 and TRBJ2-5, with 11 positions matching TRBD2. From germline, CDR1 is LGHNA and CDR2 YNFKEQ. The CDR3 extends over 17 amino acids. The CDR3 protein is CVSSQEVAGGPKETQYF. The DNA for the CDR3 is TGTGTCAGCAGCCAAGAAGTAGCGGGAGGGCCGAAAGAGACCCAGTACTTC.

About this clonotype: A read error may be the cause here, since a much bigger clone is one base away. This chain uses TRBV29-1 with TRBJ2-1; D unclear. Germline V lookup: CDR1 SQVTM, CDR2 ANQGSEA. The CDR3 has 11 amino acids. Trimming took 3 bases from V and 6 from J, leaving 6 bases between them. The DNA for the CDR3 is TGCAGCGTTGACTACGGCAATGAGCAGTTCTTC. Protein product: CSVDYGNEQFF.

This clonotype turned up a few times. The chain is built from TRBV28 and TRBJ2-2; no clear D. The CDR3 totals 14 residues. Germline V CDR1 and CDR2: MDHEN, SYDVKM. Trimming left V 5 bases short and J 5 bases short, with 12 bases between. This CDR3 reads CASSKRGTTGELFF. CDR3 sequence (DNA): TGTGCCAGCAGTAAACGTGGAACAACCGGGGAGCTGTTTTTT.

Remarks on this clonotype: A much larger clone sits a single nucleotide away, making a read error possible. The V and J genes are TRBV10-3 and TRBJ1-4; 7 positions match TRBD1. The germline V gene has CDR1 ENHRY and CDR2 SYGVKD. J was trimmed by 4 bases and V by 2 bases; bases with no gene match: 1. This CDR3 is 14 amino acids long. The CDR3 DNA reads as TGTGCCATCAGTGAGAGGGACAGTAATGAAAAACTGTTTTTT. This codes for CAISERDSNEKLFF.

This clonotype was counted once. The gene calls are TRBV5-6 and TRBJ2-7; tentatively, D is TRBD2 (5 bases). The CDR3 runs 14 residues. Between the trimmed V and J ends, which lost 6 bases and 6 bases, there was a span of 19 bases. CDR1 and CDR2 from the germline V gene are SGHDT and YYEEEE. The CDR3 is CASTEGYRVGEQYF. The CDR3 region has the DNA TGTGCCAGCACCGAGGGATATAGAGTTGGCGAGCAGTACTTC.

This clonotype was detected only a few times. This clone may be a read error of a much larger clone one base away. J is TRBJ1-1 and V is TRBV28; no definite D call. The length of the CDR3 is 13 residues. Germline-derived CDR1 and CDR2 are MDHEN and SYDVKM. CDR3 coding DNA: TGTGTCAGCCATATGTCGCTGGGGACTGAAGCTTTCTTT. Its protein is CVSHMSLGTEAFF.

As regards this clonotype: An end of the junction differs from the germline gene, which may be a read error. The J gene is TRBJ2-2, the V gene TRBV5-1; D is possibly TRBD1 (6 bases). The V gene's germline CDR1 is SGHRS and CDR2 YFSETQ. This CDR3 is 15 amino acids long. CDR3 sequence reads: CASSLGNRDTGELLF. CDR3 nucleotides: TGCGCCAGCAGCTTGGGTAACCGGGACACCGGGGAGCTGCTTTTT.

Of note for this clonotype: In this CDR3 the conserved last residue, phenylalanine or tryptophan, is missing, so a read error is likely. J is TRBJ2-7 and V is TRBV11-2, with D unresolved. The CDR3 consists of 13 residues. Looked up from germline, CDR1 is SGHAT and CDR2 is FQNNGV. V lost 8 bases, J lost 3 bases, and 14 bases lay in between. CDR3 residues: CASGRAERYEQYL. CDR3 DNA: TGTGCCAGCGGCCGGGCTGAACGCTACGAGCAGTACTTA.

This clonotype was seen just once. A much larger clonotype is one base distant, so this may be a read error. The rearrangement uses TRBV10-3 and TRBJ2-3, with 9 bases lining up with TRBD2. The CDR3 consists of 15 residues. Germline V gene sequence: CDR1 ENHRY, CDR2 SYGVKD. The CDR3 is CAISEGGTSKDTQYF. The CDR3 DNA is TGTGCCATCAGTGAAGGGGGGACTAGCAAAGATACGCAGTATTTT.

A word on this clonotype: The conserved closing phenylalanine or tryptophan is absent in this CDR3, likely reflecting a read error. CDR3 bases: TGTGCCAGCGCCCCTGAGATAAGGGCAGGGGAGCTGTTTATT. Amino acid sequence: CASAPEIRAGELFI. This chain uses TRBV11-2 with TRBJ2-2; D is unclear. The CDR3 runs to 14 residues. V lost 8 bases, J lost 8 bases, and 18 bases lay in between. Germline lookup yields CDR1 SGHAT and CDR2 FQNNGV.

About this clonotype: The junction departs from the called germline gene at one end, perhaps through a read error. CDR3 nucleotide sequence: TGTTCCAGCAGGGGCTACCGGGGGACTGAAGTTTTCTTT. Translated: CSSRGYRGTEVFF. The rearrangement links TRBV25-1 to TRBJ1-1; a possible D gene is TRBD1 (6 bases). The CDR3 runs to 13 residues. Germline CDR1 is MGHDK and CDR2 is SYGVNS.